This is a list of T cell receptor beta chains from one sample in a study of blood T cell repertoires in COVID-19. Clones were sequenced by immunoSEQ multiplex PCR, and TCRdb holds only the in-frame ones, with some missing. The data contain over 300,000 clones, 85% to 90% of them seen just once; the ten biggest clones take up about 10%. Sequencing was done on a sample of PBMCs or T cells enriched from blood (not recorded which). All receptors derive from a woman under 30 who had recovered from COVID-19. The CDR3 runs from the conserved cysteine through the conserved F or W. D genes are given only for firm matches. Size values are once, few and many counts, or a class for expanded clones, and some rows have none.

clone size | J gene | V gene | D gene | CDR3 protein | CDR3 DNA
once | TRBJ1-1 | TRBV9 | TRBD1 | CASSSRDSQAFF | TGTGCCAGCAGCTCGCGGGACAGCCAAGCTTTCTTT
once | TRBJ2-1 | TRBV27 | - | CASSFGYGTTYNEQFF | TGTGCCAGCAGTTTTGGATACGGGACAACCTACAATGAGCAGTTCTTC
- | TRBJ1-5 | TRBV7-8 | - | CASSLERGIGNQPQHF | TGTGCCAGCAGCTTAGAACGGGGGATCGGCAATCAGCCCCAGCATTTT
- | TRBJ1-2 | TRBV3-1/TRBV3-2 | TRBD1 | CASSQVSGGNYGYTF | TGTGCCAGCAGCCAAGTGTCAGGGGGGAACTATGGCTACACCTTC
- | TRBJ1-2 | TRBV12-3/TRBV12-4 | - | CASTFDRPEGYTF | TGTGCCAGCACCTTTGACAGGCCTGAGGGCTACACCTTC
- | TRBJ1-1 | TRBV7-9 | - | CASSSQGRTPMNTEAFF | TGTGCCAGCAGCTCGCAAGGGAGGACTCCCATGAACACTGAAGCTTTCTTT
- | TRBJ1-4 | TRBV5-6 | - | CASSLGEEKLFF | TGTGCCAGCAGCTTGGGGGAGGAAAAACTGTTTTTT
many | TRBJ1-5 | TRBV27 | TRBD1 | CASSSGTGYQPQHF | TGTGCCAGCAGCTCCGGGACAGGGTACCAGCCCCAGCATTTT
- | TRBJ1-1 | TRBV5-1 | - | CASRGETEAFF | TGCGCCAGCAGAGGAGAGACTGAAGCTTTCTTT
many | TRBJ1-1 | TRBV2 | - | CASSEMGHTNTEAFF | TGTGCCAGCAGTGAGATGGGACACACGAACACTGAAGCTTTCTTT
- | TRBJ1-2 | TRBV3-1/TRBV3-2 | TRBD1 | CASSQGRDRGYNGYTF | TGTGCCAGCAGCCAAGGCCGGGACAGGGGTTATAATGGCTACACCTTC
- | TRBJ1-2 | TRBV7-9 | - | CASSLAGGSGSF | TGTGCCAGCAGCTTAGCGGGGGGTTCGGGCTCCTTC
few | TRBJ2-1 | TRBV2 | TRBD1 | CATHGTGWNNEQFF | TGTGCCACCCATGGGACAGGGTGGAACAATGAGCAGTTCTTC